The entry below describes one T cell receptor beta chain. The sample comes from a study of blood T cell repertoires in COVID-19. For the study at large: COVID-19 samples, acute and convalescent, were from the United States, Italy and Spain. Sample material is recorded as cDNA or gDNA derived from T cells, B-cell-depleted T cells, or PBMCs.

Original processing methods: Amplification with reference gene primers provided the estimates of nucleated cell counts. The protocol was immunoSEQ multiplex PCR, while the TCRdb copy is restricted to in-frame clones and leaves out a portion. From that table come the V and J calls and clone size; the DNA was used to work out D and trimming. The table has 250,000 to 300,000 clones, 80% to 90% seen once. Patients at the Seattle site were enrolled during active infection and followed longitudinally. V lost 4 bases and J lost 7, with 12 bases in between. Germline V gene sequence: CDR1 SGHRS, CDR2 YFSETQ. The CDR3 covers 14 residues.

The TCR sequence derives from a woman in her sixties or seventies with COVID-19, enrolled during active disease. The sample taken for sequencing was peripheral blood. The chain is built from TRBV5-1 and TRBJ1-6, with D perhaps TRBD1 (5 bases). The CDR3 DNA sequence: TGCGCCAGCAGCCGAGACGGACAAAATTCACCCCTCCACTTT. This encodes CASSRDGQNSPLHF. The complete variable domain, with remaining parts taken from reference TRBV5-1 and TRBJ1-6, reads KAGVTQTPRYLIKTRGQQVTLSCSPISGHRSVSWYQQTPGQGLQFLFEYFSETQRNKGNFPGRFSGRQFSNSRSEMNVSTLELGDSALYLCASSRDGQNSPLHFGNGTRLTVT.